This T cell receptor beta chain was profiled in a study of blood T cell repertoires in COVID-19. Some clones are missing from TCRdb's copy, which holds only in-frame ones; the method was immunoSEQ multiplex PCR. Of 250,000 to 300,000 clones listed, just over 85% are singletons. Germline trimming cut 10 bases from V and 3 bases from J; bases unmatched to any gene: 9. The germline V gene encodes CDR1 SGHRS and CDR2 YFSETQ. The CDR3 is made up of 13 amino acids. In terms of age and location, participants ranged from about 18 to 100 years and lived in 24 US areas. The receptor was derived from a man between 18 and 35 years old who had recovered from COVID-19. The genes are TRBV5-1 and TRBJ2-7, with 8 bases that match TRBD2. Sequencing was done on a sample of PBMCs or T cells enriched from blood (not recorded which). Here the CDR3 reads CASPPRGGYEQYF. The CDR3 coding sequence is TGCGCCTCCCCCCCCCGGGGGGGCTACGAGCAGTACTTC.